The 28 T cell receptor beta chains presented below share a single source sample, sequenced in a study of CDR3 diversity in severe acne. One entry per CDR3 protein, called by TCRdb with MiXCR from the PCR reads. The sample comprises around 100,000 distinct CDR3 sequences, under 60% of which are singletons, and approximately 13% rests with the top ten. Sample: blood. Receptor source: a male donor with acne.

The chain links TRBV25-1 to TRBJ1-3; D gene uncertain. The CDR3 is made up of 16 amino acids. V lost 5 bases and J lost 0, with 14 bases in between. Germline CDR1 reads MGHDK; CDR2 reads SYGVNS. This CDR3 is CASSSLDGYSGNTIYF. The CDR3 DNA sequence: TGTGCCAGCAGTTCCCTAGACGGGTACTCTGGAAACACCATATATTTT.

This clonotype appeared a single time. This chain joins TRBV25-1 and TRBJ1-6; D is ambiguous. Germline V gives CDR1 MGHDK, CDR2 SYGVNS. This CDR3 contains 14 residues. V lost 2 bases and J lost 4, with 6 bases in between. DNA of the CDR3: TGTGCCAGCAGTGAACAGTCTTATAATTCACCCCTCCACTTT. This codes for CASSEQSYNSPLHF. Full variable domain (remainder filled in from reference TRBV25-1 and TRBJ1-6): EADIYQTPRYLVIGTGKKITLECSQTMGHDKMYWYQQDPGMELHLIHYSYGVNSTEKGDLSSESTVSRIRTEHFPLTLESARPSHTSQYLCASSEQSYNSPLHFGNGTRLTVT.

The chain carries TRBV29-1 and TRBJ2-6, with D possibly TRBD2 on 6 matching bases. CDR1 SQVTM and CDR2 ANQGSEA come from the germline V gene. Trimming shortened V by 3 bases and J by 0 bases, and 9 bases separated the two germline ends. This CDR3 region has 15 residues. The CDR3 loop is CSVEEGPSGANVLTF. CDR3 DNA sequence: TGCAGCGTTGAGGAGGGGCCCTCTGGGGCCAACGTCCTGACTTTC.

Worth noting for this clonotype: One end of the junction fails to match germline, which may point to a read error. V gene TRBV12-3 or TRBV12-4 combines with J gene TRBJ2-2; weak D call: TRBD2 (5 bases). The CDR3 extends over 15 amino acids. CDR3 nucleotides: TGTGCCATCAGTGAGTCAGGACTTGCCACCGGGGAGCTGTTTTTT. Translated, it gives CAISESGLATGELFF.

This chain links TRBV30 with TRBJ1-5; 10 positions agree with TRBD1. The V and J ends lost 4 bases and 2 bases, in that order; junction bases with no gene match: 2. Germline loops: CDR1 GTSNPN, CDR2 SVGIG (reference sequence). The CDR3 extends over 14 amino acids. The CDR3 region has the DNA TGTGCCTGGACCGGGACAGGGGGCAATCAGCCCCAGCATTTT. Translated: CAWTGTGGNQPQHF.

The rearrangement uses TRBV29-1 and TRBJ1-6, with unresolved D. The V and J ends lost 7 bases and 8 bases respectively, with 15 bases between them. The CDR3 totals 13 residues. CDR1 SQVTM and CDR2 ANQGSEA come from the germline V gene. For the CDR3, the DNA is TGCAGCGCAAGACCTTATGTTGATTCACCCCTCCACTTT. The encoded protein is CSARPYVDSPLHF.

The CDR3 bases are TGCAGTGCTAGAGGTTGGACTAGCGGGACCTACGAGCAGTACTTC. This codes for CSARGWTSGTYEQYF. The rearrangement joins TRBV20-1 to TRBJ2-7; 12 bases match TRBD2. With V trimmed by 1 base and J by 2 bases, 3 bases remained unmatched. The CDR3 extends over 15 amino acids. Germline lookup yields CDR1 DFQATT and CDR2 SNEGSKA (reference sequence).

The V and J genes are TRBV10-3 and TRBJ1-5; D unresolved. Germline lookup yields CDR1 ENHRY and CDR2 SYGVKD. Trimming cost V 3 bases and J 7 bases, with 10 bases left between them. The CDR3 consists of 13 residues. CDR3 DNA: TGTGCCATCAGTGACGCCCTCATGCAGCCCCAGCATTTT. Its translation is CAISDALMQPQHF.

This clonotype has a handful of counts. The genes are TRBV6-2 or TRBV6-3 and TRBJ1-1, with D possibly being TRBD1 (6 bases). CDR3 length: 15 amino acids. V was clipped by 8 bases and J by 0 bases, with 16 bases between them. CDR1 and CDR2 (germline): MNHEY, SVGEGT. CDR3 DNA: TGTGCCAGCGGTGACAGGTTTTCGATGAACACTGAAGCTTTCTTT. This gives the protein CASGDRFSMNTEAFF.

J is TRBJ1-6 and V is TRBV5-1; no clear D gene. V lost 0 bases and J 9 bases, leaving 10 bases between the germline ends. This CDR3 region has 14 residues. CDR1 is SGHRS, CDR2 YFSETQ, per germline. The CDR3 DNA is TGCGCCAGCAGCTTGGCGGACGGGCTTTCACCCCTCCACTTT. This sequence encodes CASSLADGLSPLHF. Based on the CDR3 plus reference TRBV5-1 and TRBJ1-6, the full variable domain is KAGVTQTPRYLIKTRGQQVTLSCSPISGHRSVSWYQQTPGQGLQFLFEYFSETQRNKGNFPGRFSGRQFSNSRSEMNVSTLELGDSALYLCASSLADGLSPLHFGNGTRLTVT.

This clonotype is medium-sized within its sample. V and J are TRBV5-1 and TRBJ2-1, with 9 bases matching TRBD1. The ends lost 0 bases at V and 6 bases at J; junction bases unmatched: 7. The V gene's germline CDR1 is SGHRS and CDR2 YFSETQ. This CDR3 has 16 amino acids. CDR3 residues: CASSLEQGARSNEQFF. CDR3 DNA: TGCGCCAGCAGCTTGGAACAGGGGGCGAGGAGCAATGAGCAGTTCTTC.

CDR3 DNA sequence: TGTGCCACCAGTGATCCCCGGACTAGCGGAACCCACAATGAGCAGTTCTTC. Translation: CATSDPRTSGTHNEQFF. The V gene is TRBV24-1, the J gene TRBJ2-1; TRBD2 matches at 10 bases. Germline V gene sequence: CDR1 KGHDR, CDR2 SFDVKD. The CDR3 loop spans 17 amino acids. The V segment lost 3 bases and the J segment 5 bases; nucleotides outside the gene matches: 9.

This clonotype was seen only once. The chain links TRBV3-1 to TRBJ1-5; TRBD1 agrees at 8 bases. CDR1 and CDR2 (germline): LGHDT, YNNKEL (reference sequence). The J segment lost 6 bases and the V segment lost 4 bases, leaving 5 bases of the junction unmatched. The CDR3 is 14 residues long. The CDR3 sequence: CASSPGQGGQPQHF. CDR3 nucleotide sequence: TGTGCCAGCAGCCCCGGACAGGGTGGTCAGCCCCAGCATTTT.

In its sample, this clonotype was seen many times. V is TRBV20-1 and J is TRBJ2-3; D uncertain. Germline V gene data show CDR1 as DFQATT and CDR2 as SNEGSKA (reference sequence). Trimming took off 4 bases at V and 7 bases at J, with 12 bases between the two ends. The CDR3 has 12 amino acids. CDR3 nucleotide sequence: TGCAGTGCTAATCGTTTCGGAAATACGCAGTATTTT. This translates into CSANRFGNTQYF.

This clonotype was found many times. This sequence joins TRBV7-9 and TRBJ2-1; 12 bases are a match to TRBD2. The CDR3 length is 15 residues. Germline trimming cut 6 bases from V and 2 bases from J; bases unmatched to any gene: 2. From germline, CDR1 is SEHNR and CDR2 FQNEAQ (reference sequence). The DNA for the CDR3 is TGTGCCAGCAGAAGGACTAGCGGGGCCTACAATGAGCAGTTCTTC. Amino acid sequence: CASRRTSGAYNEQFF.

In the case of this clonotype: Being one base from a much bigger clone, this may be a read error. J is TRBJ2-5 and V is TRBV7-9; TRBD2 agrees at 10 bases. This CDR3 has 15 residues. CDR1 and CDR2 from the germline V gene are SEHNR and FQNEAQ (reference sequence). The junction had 5 bases not matched to a gene; V was cut back by 3 bases and J by 4 bases. CDR3 in DNA: TGTGCCAGCAGCTTTACTAGCGGGGCCACAGAGACCCAGTACTTC. Residues: CASSFTSGATETQYF.

This clonotype has just a few counts. The chain uses TRBV27 and TRBJ2-1; D is perhaps TRBD1 (5 bases). This CDR3 is 14 amino acids long. V lost 2 bases to trimming and J lost 3 bases, with 8 bases between them. Germline CDR1 MNHEY, CDR2 SMNVEV (reference sequence). The CDR3 region has the DNA TGTGCCAGCAGTTTAAGGGGCGGCTACAATGAGCAGTTCTTC. Translating it yields CASSLRGGYNEQFF.

This clonotype was recorded at least ten times. The chain joins TRBV6-5 to TRBJ2-7; 10 nucleotides line up with TRBD1. CDR3 size: 14 residues. From germline, CDR1 is MNHEY and CDR2 SVGAGI. V was clipped by 7 bases and J by 2 bases; unmatched bases: 5. The CDR3 loop reads CASKSGQGPYEQYV. CDR3 nucleotide sequence: TGTGCCAGCAAGTCGGGACAGGGGCCCTACGAGCAGTACGTC.

The chain joins TRBV25-1 to TRBJ2-1, with a weak D call TRBD2 (5 bases). The V gene lost 5 bases and the J gene lost 8 bases, with 13 bases spanning the gap. From germline, CDR1 is MGHDK and CDR2 SYGVNS. CDR3 size: 13 residues. CDR3 coding DNA: TGTGCCAGCAGTTCCCCTCGGGGTGATGAGCAGTTCTTC. It is translated as CASSSPRGDEQFF.

Note on this clonotype: Its ends do not fully match the called genes, so a read error is possible. This chain joins TRBV7-2 and TRBJ2-3; tentatively, D is TRBD2 (6 bases). CDR1 and CDR2 from the germline V gene are SGHTA and FQGNSA. The CDR3 covers 15 residues. CDR3 coding DNA: TGTGCCAACAGCTCCGGGGGAACAAGCACAGATACGCAGTATTTT. Encoded protein: CANSSGGTSTDTQYF.

This clonotype was detected only a few times. This chain connects TRBV27 to TRBJ2-5; 7 nucleotides align to TRBD1. In germline, CDR1 is MNHEY, CDR2 SMNVEV (reference sequence). V was pared by 2 bases and J by 5 bases, with 11 bases of the junction left unmatched. There are 16 residues in the CDR3. Written as DNA, the CDR3 is TGTGCCAGCAGTTTACTCGTCCCACAGGGGACCGAGACCCAGTACTTC. It codes for CASSLLVPQGTETQYF.

This clonotype was seen many times. The chain couples TRBV7-2 to TRBJ2-1, with TRBD1 as a possible D gene (5 bases). The germline gives CDR1 SGHTA, CDR2 FQGNSA. V shed 3 bases and J shed 2 bases, with 8 bases lying between them. This CDR3 is built from 14 residues. The CDR3 nucleotides are TGTGCCAGCAGCTTCAGGGATCCCTACAATGAGCAGTTCTTC. Translation gives CASSFRDPYNEQFF.

The chain is built from TRBV15 and TRBJ2-1, with 7 bases matching TRBD2. The germline V gene encodes CDR1 LNHNV and CDR2 YYDKDF (reference sequence). This CDR3 contains 16 residues. Trimming removed 0 bases from V and 5 bases from J; junction bases left unmatched: 7. The DNA of the CDR3 is TGTGCCACCAGCAGAGATCCGTCTAGCGGTAACAATGAGCAGTTCTTC. It encodes CATSRDPSSGNNEQFF.

The gene calls are TRBV20-1 and TRBJ2-5; TRBD1 aligns across 9 bases. V was clipped by 3 bases and J by 2 bases; unmatched bases: 16. Germline V gene sequence: CDR1 DFQATT, CDR2 SNEGSKA (reference sequence). There are 18 residues in the CDR3. Here the CDR3 DNA reads TGCAGTGCTAGGCCGACAGGGGGAAACACTGAAGCGCAAGAGACCCAGTACTTC. Amino acid sequence: CSARPTGGNTEAQETQYF.

This clonotype has a handful of counts. A read error may be the cause here, since a much bigger clone is one base away. The chain employs TRBV2 and TRBJ2-3; 13 bases line up with TRBD2. The CDR3 totals 16 residues. Trimming cost V 4 bases and J 4 bases; bases outside gene matches: 5. Per the germline V gene, CDR1 is SNHLY and CDR2 is FYNNEI. This CDR3 reads CASSGILAGGPDTQYF. The CDR3 DNA reads TGTGCCAGCAGTGGAATACTAGCGGGAGGGCCAGATACGCAGTATTTT.

Details on this clonotype: Its ends do not fully match the called genes, so a read error is possible. This sequence joins TRBV7-2 and TRBJ1-3, with D uncertain. CDR1 and CDR2 from the germline V gene are SGHTA and FQGNSA. This CDR3 comprises 14 residues. CDR3 bases: TGTGCCAGCAGTTTAAGGCAGTCTGGAAACACCATATGTTTT. Amino acid sequence: CASSLRQSGNTICF.

V and J are TRBV20-1 and TRBJ2-3; perhaps TRBD2 as D (5 bases). Germline CDR1 and CDR2: DFQATT and SNEGSKA (reference sequence). V lost 2 bases to trimming and J lost 0 bases, with 12 bases between them. This CDR3 has 15 amino acids. In DNA form, the CDR3 reads TGCAGTGCTAGAAAGTTGGGCGGGAGCACAGATACGCAGTATTTT. Translating gives CSARKLGGSTDTQYF.

The CDR3 sequence is CASSARTGTVYGYTF. The CDR3 nucleotides are TGTGCCAGCAGCGCGCGGACAGGGACCGTCTATGGCTACACCTTC. The V call is TRBV7-2, the J call TRBJ1-2; 8 bases are shared with TRBD1. CDR1 is SGHTA and CDR2 is FQGNSA in the germline V gene. This CDR3 contains 15 residues. Trimming cost V 5 bases and J 4 bases; bases outside gene matches: 9.